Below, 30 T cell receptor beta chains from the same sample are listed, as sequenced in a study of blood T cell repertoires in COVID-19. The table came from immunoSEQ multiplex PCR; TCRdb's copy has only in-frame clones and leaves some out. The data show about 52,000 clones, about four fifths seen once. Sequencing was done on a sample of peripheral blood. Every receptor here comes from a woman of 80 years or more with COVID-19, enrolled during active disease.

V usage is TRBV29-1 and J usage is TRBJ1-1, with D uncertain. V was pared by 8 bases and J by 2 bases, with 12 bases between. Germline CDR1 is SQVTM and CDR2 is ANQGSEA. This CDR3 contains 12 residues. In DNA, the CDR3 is TGCAGCTTCTCGGTCCTAAACACTGAAGCTTTCTTT. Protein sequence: CSFSVLNTEAFF.

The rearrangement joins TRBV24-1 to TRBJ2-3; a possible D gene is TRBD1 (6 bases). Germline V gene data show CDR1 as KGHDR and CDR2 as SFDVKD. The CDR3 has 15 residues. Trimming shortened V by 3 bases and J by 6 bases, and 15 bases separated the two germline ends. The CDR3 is CATSDRDRLSDTQYF. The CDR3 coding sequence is TGTGCCACCAGTGATCGTGACAGGTTGAGCGATACGCAGTATTTT.

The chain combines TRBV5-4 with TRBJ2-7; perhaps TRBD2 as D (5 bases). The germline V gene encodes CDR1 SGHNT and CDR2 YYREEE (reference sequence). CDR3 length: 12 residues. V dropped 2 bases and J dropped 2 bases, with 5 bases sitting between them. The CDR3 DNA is TGTGCCAGCAGCTTCGGGGCCTACGAGCAGTACTTC. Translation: CASSFGAYEQYF.

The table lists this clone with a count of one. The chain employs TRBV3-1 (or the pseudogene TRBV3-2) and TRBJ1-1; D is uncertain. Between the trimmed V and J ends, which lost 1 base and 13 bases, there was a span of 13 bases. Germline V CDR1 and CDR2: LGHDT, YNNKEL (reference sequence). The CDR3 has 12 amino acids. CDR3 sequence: CASSQGAGSDFF. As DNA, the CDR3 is TGTGCCAGCAGCCAAGGAGCGGGATCGGATTTCTTT.

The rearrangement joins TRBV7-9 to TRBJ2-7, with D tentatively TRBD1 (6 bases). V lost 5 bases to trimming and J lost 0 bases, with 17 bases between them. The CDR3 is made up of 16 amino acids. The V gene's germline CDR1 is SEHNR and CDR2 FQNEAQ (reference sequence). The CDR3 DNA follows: TGTGCCAGCAGCCTAGGGACATTCGCTTCCTCCTACGAGCAGTACTTC. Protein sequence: CASSLGTFASSYEQYF.

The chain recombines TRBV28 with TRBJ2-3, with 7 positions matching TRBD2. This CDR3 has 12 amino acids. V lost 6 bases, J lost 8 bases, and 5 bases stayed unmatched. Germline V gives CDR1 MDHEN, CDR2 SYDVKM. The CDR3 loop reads CASRTPGGTQYF. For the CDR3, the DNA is TGTGCCAGCAGAACCCCGGGGGGTACGCAGTATTTT. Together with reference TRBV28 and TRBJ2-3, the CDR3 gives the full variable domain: DVKVTQSSRYLVKRTGEKVFLECVQDMDHENMFWYRQDPGLGLRLIYFSYDVKMKEKGDIPEGYSVSREKKERFSLILESASTNQTSMYLCASRTPGGTQYFGPGTRLTVL.

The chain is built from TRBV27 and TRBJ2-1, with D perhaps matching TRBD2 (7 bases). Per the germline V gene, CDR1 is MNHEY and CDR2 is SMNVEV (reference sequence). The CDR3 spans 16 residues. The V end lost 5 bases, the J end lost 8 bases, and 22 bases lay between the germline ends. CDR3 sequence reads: CASSTPRGGRSDEQFF. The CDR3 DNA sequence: TGTGCCAGCAGTACCCCCAGGGGAGGGCGTTCGGATGAGCAGTTCTTC.

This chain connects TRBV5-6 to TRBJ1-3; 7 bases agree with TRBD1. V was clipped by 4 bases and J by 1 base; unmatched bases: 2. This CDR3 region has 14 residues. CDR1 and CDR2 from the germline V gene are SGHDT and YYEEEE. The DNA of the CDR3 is TGTGCCAGCAGCGTGACAGGGTCTGGAAACACCATATATTTT. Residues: CASSVTGSGNTIYF.

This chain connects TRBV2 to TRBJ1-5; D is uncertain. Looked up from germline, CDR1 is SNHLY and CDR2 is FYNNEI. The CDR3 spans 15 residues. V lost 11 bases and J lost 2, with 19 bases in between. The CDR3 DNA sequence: TGTGCCCTGGAGGGAGGCCCCGAGGGCAATCAGCCCCAGCATTTT. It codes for CALEGGPEGNQPQHF.

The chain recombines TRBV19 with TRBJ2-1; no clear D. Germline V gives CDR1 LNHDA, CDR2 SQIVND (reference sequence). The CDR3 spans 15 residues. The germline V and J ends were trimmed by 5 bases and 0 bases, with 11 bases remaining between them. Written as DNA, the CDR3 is TGTGCCAGTAGTCCCTTGCAGGCCTCCTACAATGAGCAGTTCTTC. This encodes CASSPLQASYNEQFF.

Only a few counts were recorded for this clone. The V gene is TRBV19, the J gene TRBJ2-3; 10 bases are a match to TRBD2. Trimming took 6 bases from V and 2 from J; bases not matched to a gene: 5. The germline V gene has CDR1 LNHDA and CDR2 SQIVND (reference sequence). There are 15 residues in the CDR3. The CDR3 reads CASRGLAENTDTQYF. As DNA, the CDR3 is TGTGCCAGTAGAGGACTAGCGGAAAACACAGATACGCAGTATTTT.

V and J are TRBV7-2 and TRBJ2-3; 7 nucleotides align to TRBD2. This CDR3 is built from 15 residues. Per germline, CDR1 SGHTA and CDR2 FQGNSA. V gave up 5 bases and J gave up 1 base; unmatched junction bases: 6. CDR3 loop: CASSRGRGGTDTQYF. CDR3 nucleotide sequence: TGTGCCAGCAGCCGCGGGAGAGGGGGCACAGATACGCAGTATTTT.

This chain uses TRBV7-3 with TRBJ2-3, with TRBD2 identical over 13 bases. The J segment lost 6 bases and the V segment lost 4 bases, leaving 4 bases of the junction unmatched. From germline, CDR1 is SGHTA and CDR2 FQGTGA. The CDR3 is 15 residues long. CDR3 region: CASSSLAGGRDTQYF. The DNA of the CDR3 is TGTGCCAGCAGCTCACTAGCGGGAGGGAGGGATACGCAGTATTTT.

CDR3 sequence: CASNSGLGRNNEQFF. The CDR3 coding sequence is TGTGCCAGCAACTCTGGACTGGGCCGGAACAATGAGCAGTTCTTC. J is TRBJ2-1 and V is TRBV11-2; tentative D call: TRBD2 (5 bases). The CDR3 is 15 residues long. The germline V gene has CDR1 SGHAT and CDR2 FQNNGV. The V end was cut by 7 bases, the J end by 5 bases, with 18 bases between.

In nucleotides, the CDR3 is TGTGCCAGCAGCCCCGGGGGACTAGCGGGAGGCTATGGGGAGACCCAGTACTTC. Its protein product is CASSPGGLAGGYGETQYF. The gene calls are TRBV2 and TRBJ2-5, with TRBD2 matching over 15 bases. The CDR3 is 18 amino acids. Germline V gives CDR1 SNHLY, CDR2 FYNNEI. J was trimmed by 5 bases and V by 6 bases; bases with no gene match: 13.

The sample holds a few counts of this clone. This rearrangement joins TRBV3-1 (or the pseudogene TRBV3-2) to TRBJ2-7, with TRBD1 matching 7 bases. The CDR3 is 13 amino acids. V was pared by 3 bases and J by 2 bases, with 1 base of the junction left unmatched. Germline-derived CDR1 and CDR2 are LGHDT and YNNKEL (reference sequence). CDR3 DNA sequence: TGTGCCAGCAGCCAGGGGACAGCCTACGAGCAGTACTTC. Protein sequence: CASSQGTAYEQYF.

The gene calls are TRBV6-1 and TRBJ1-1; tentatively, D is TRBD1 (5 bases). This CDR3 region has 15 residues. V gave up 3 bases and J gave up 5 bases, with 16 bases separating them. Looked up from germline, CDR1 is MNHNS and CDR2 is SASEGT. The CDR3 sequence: CASSDPLRPGTEAFF. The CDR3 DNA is TGTGCCAGCAGTGACCCACTAAGACCAGGGACTGAAGCTTTCTTT.

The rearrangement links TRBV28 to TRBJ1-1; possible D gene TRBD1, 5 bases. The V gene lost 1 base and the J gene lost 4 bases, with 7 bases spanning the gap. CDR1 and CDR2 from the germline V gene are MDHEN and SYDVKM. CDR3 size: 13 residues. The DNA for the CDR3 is TGTGCCAGCAGTTTATCTAGGGGCACTGAAGCTTTCTTT. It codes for CASSLSRGTEAFF.

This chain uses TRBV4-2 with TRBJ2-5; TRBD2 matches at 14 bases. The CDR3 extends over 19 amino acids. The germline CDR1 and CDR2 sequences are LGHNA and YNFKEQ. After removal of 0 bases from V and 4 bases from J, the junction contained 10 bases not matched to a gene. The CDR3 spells CASSQEWGLAGVRVETQYF. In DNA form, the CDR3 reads TGTGCCAGCAGCCAAGAATGGGGACTAGCGGGAGTGAGGGTAGAGACCCAGTACTTC.

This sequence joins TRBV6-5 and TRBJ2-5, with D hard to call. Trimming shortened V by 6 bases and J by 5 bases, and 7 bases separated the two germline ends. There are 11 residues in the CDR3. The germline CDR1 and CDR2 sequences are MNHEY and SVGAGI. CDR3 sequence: CASSFGETQYF. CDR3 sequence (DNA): TGTGCCAGCAGCTTCGGGGAGACCCAGTACTTC.

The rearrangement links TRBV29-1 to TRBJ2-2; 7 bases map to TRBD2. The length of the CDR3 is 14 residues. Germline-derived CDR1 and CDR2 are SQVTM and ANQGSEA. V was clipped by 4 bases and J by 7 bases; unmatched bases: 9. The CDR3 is CSVGSGVGGGELFF. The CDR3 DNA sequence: TGCAGCGTTGGAAGCGGGGTCGGTGGCGGGGAGCTGTTTTTT.

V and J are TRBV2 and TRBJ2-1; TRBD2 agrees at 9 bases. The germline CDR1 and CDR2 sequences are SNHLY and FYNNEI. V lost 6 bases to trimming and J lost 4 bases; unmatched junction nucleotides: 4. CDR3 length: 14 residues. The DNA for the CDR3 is TGTGCCAGCAGACCCCTAGCGGGGTACAATGAGCAGTTCTTC. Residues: CASRPLAGYNEQFF.

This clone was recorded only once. This CDR3 is CASTTGGWNQPQHF. For the CDR3, the DNA is TGTGCCAGTACTACAGGGGGATGGAATCAGCCCCAGCATTTT. This chain joins TRBV19 and TRBJ1-5; TRBD1 matches at 8 bases. J lost 4 bases, V lost 7 bases, and 6 bases had no gene match. Per the germline V gene, CDR1 is LNHDA and CDR2 is SQIVND (reference sequence). CDR3 length: 14 residues.

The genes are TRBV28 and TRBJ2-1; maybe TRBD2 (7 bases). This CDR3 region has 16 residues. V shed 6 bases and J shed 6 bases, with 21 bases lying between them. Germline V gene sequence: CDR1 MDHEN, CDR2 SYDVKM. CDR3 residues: CASSGRGAGVSNEQFF. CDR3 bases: TGTGCCAGCAGCGGCCGGGGGGCGGGAGTCTCCAATGAGCAGTTCTTC.

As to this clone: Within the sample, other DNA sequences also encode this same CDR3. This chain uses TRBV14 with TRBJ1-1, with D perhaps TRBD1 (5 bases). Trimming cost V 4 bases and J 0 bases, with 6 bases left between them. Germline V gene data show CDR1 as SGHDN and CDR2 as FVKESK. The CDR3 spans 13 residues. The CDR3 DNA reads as TGTGCCAGCAGCCGACAGATGAACACTGAAGCTTTCTTT. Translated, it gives CASSRQMNTEAFF.

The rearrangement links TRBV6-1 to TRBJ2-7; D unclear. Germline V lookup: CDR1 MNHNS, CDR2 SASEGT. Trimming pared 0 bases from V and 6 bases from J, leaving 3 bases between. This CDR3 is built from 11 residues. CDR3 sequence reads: CASSEAREQYF. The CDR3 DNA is TGTGCCAGCAGTGAAGCCCGCGAGCAGTACTTC.

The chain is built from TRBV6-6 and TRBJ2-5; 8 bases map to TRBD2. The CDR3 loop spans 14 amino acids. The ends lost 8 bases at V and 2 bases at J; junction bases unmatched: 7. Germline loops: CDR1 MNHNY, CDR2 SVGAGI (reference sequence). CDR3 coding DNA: TGTGCCAGCGGTAGCGGGACGGGGCAAGAGACCCAGTACTTC. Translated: CASGSGTGQETQYF.

The CDR3: CASSQDAQGFSLGSPLHF. The DNA for the CDR3 is TGCGCCAGCAGCCAAGATGCCCAGGGGTTTAGTCTAGGATCACCCCTCCACTTT. The chain employs TRBV4-1 and TRBJ1-6, with a possible D match to TRBD1 (6 bases). The length of the CDR3 is 18 residues. The V end was cut by 0 bases, the J end by 10 bases, with 22 bases between. Germline V CDR1 and CDR2: MGHRA, YSYEKL.

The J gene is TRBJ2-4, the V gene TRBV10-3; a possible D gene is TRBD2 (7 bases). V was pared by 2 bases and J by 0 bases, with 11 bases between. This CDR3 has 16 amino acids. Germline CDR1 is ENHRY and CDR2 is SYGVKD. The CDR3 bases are TGTGCCATCAGTGAGAACGGGGGGCTAGCCAAAAACATTCAGTACTTC. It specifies CAISENGGLAKNIQYF.

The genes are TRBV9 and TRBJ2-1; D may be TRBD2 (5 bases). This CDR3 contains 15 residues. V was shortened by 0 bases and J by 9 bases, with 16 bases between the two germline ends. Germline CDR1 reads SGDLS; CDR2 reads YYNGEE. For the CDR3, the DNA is TGTGCCAGCAGCGTAGGGCTAGCCCGAGGTGGTGAGCAGTTCTTC. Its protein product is CASSVGLARGGEQFF.